This entry lists 3 T cell receptor beta chains sequenced from one sample in a study of blood T cells in healthy people across ages. The second PCR ran about 6 to 12 cycles with a sample-barcoded 5' primer and J-beta primers. TCRdb fed the 5' RACE reads into MiXCR, producing one record per CDR3 protein. The sample has 650,000 to 950,000 distinct CDR3 sequences; around two fifths are singletons. Sequencing was carried out using blood. Source of these receptors: a man between 60 and 75 years old in good health.

In this sample, this clonotype turned up once. Mismatch with germline at one junction end may stem from a read error. The V call is TRBV4-3, the J call TRBJ2-4; D possibly corresponds to TRBD1 (5 bases). The J call could be wrong; TRBJ2-7 is a better fit for the DNA end. CDR1 is LGHNA, CDR2 YSLEER, per germline. CDR3 size: 15 residues. CDR3 nucleotide sequence: TGCGTCAGCAGCCAAGACACAGGTACCTTCTACGAGCAGTACTTC. Translated: CVSSQDTGTFYEQYF.

The chain has TRBV20-1 and TRBJ2-7, with 13 positions matching TRBD2. Gene TRBJ2-5 matches the end of the DNA better, so the J call may be wrong. Germline loops: CDR1 DFQATT, CDR2 SNEGSKA (reference sequence). The CDR3 has 14 amino acids. CDR3 loop: CSATGLAGEETQYF. The DNA for the CDR3 is TGCAGTGCTACCGGACTAGCGGGGGAAGAGACCCAGTACTTC.

The V call is TRBV7-9, the J call TRBJ2-5, with D tentatively TRBD1 (6 bases). Near its end, the DNA agrees better with TRBJ2-7, so the J call may be wrong. CDR3 length: 14 residues. From germline, CDR1 is SEHNR and CDR2 FQNEAQ (reference sequence). CDR3 sequence: CASSSGQGMYEQYF. The CDR3 region has the DNA TGTGCCAGCTCGTCGGGTCAGGGGATGTACGAGCAGTACTTC.